The present TCR beta chain was sequenced within a study of cytomegalovirus exposure and HLA in healthy donors. For the study at large: Unique TCRs from HLA-typed donors, 70 million to 100 million of them, were held in an early data release.

Study-level points and caveats: Published work reported that the classifier diagnosed cytomegalovirus status with high specificity and sensitivity. As a later analysis revealed, the rate of TCR association differed by HLA locus, with DRB1 most and HLA-C fewest. The productive fraction for most TCR beta V segments was about 87% or about 30% in an earlier analysis.

60 Vbeta and 13 Jbeta primers were used in PCR. Sequencing used immunoSEQ multiplex PCR; TCRdb keeps in-frame clones, though not all of them. Counted here are approximately 74,000 clones, about 64% occurring once; the ten biggest clones make up over 5.5%. This CDR3 has 15 residues. Trimming took off 5 bases at V and 0 bases at J, with 14 bases between the two ends. Germline V gene sequence: CDR1 MRHNA, CDR2 SNTAGT. This clone was seen only once. Its antigen is currently unknown. The specimen was PBMCs. The chain combines TRBV6-4 with TRBJ2-7, with D perhaps TRBD1 (6 bases). The sequence was collected from a man aged 25 to 40 in good health and CMV-seropositive. The DNA of the CDR3 is TGTGCCAGCAGTCCCGACGGGGACACCTCCTACGAGCAGTACTTC. This gives the protein CASSPDGDTSYEQYF.